The present T cell receptor beta chain was sequenced within a study of cytomegalovirus exposure and HLA in healthy donors. The overall study: The same platform was used for the approximately 110 validation repertoires and the approximately 670 first-cohort repertoires, a later analysis reported. Regarding the study as a whole: It was reported that the classifier diagnosed cytomegalovirus status with high specificity and sensitivity in both the original and validation cohorts. The listing of 150 or so TCR beta chains classed them as cytomegalovirus-associated. Despite most TCR sequences being rare, some public TCRs occurred in many donors.

V was pared by 3 bases and J by 2 bases, with 8 bases between. The V gene's germline CDR1 is SGDLS and CDR2 YYNGEE. This CDR3 has 13 residues. Of note for this clone: Its antigen remains unidentified.

This table comes from immunoSEQ multiplex PCR, and its TCRdb copy is limited to in-frame clones, with some not included. The data show tens of thousands of clones, about 96% seen once. The receptor was derived from a man aged 18 to 30 in good health and CMV-seronegative. Source material: PBMCs. V and J are TRBV9 and TRBJ1-1; D is perhaps TRBD1 (5 bases). The CDR3 sequence: CASSAQGNTEAFF. Here the CDR3 DNA reads TGTGCCAGCAGCGCCCAGGGTAACACTGAAGCTTTCTTT.